The 14 T cell receptor beta chains in this list originate from one sample, sequenced in a study of blood T cell repertoires in COVID-19. Some clones are missing from TCRdb's copy, which holds only in-frame ones; the method was immunoSEQ multiplex PCR. The sample yields some 200,000 clones, 83% seen once. Sequencing was carried out using peripheral blood. These receptors were obtained from a woman in her 30s with COVID-19, enrolled during active disease.

This sequence joins TRBV12-5 and TRBJ1-5; 11 bases agree with TRBD1. CDR1 is LGHNT and CDR2 is FRNRAP in the germline V gene. This CDR3 comprises 17 residues. The V segment lost 2 bases and the J segment 6 bases; nucleotides outside the gene matches: 9. The DNA of the CDR3 is TGTGCTAGTGGTTTGTACAAGGGACAGGGGGGTAGTCAGCCCCAGCATTTT. Its protein is CASGLYKGQGGSQPQHF.

The chain joins TRBV2 to TRBJ1-1; unclear D gene. The V gene's germline CDR1 is SNHLY and CDR2 FYNNEI. The CDR3 sequence is 11 residues long. Between the trimmed V and J ends, which lost 4 bases and 7 bases, there was a span of 7 bases. The CDR3 is CASSAVLEAFF. The CDR3 DNA is TGTGCCAGCAGTGCGGTCCTTGAAGCTTTCTTT.

This rearrangement joins TRBV28 to TRBJ1-2; 7 bases map to TRBD1. CDR1 is MDHEN and CDR2 is SYDVKM in the germline V gene. The CDR3 has 15 residues. V shed 5 bases and J 4 bases; nucleotides not matched to a gene: 10. The CDR3: CASSLSDRVPYGYTF. Here the CDR3 DNA reads TGTGCCAGCAGTCTCTCCGACAGGGTGCCCTATGGCTACACCTTC.

About this clone: Other DNA sequences in this sample translate to the same CDR3. This rearrangement joins TRBV4-2 to TRBJ2-7; 9 bases line up with TRBD2. Germline assignment: CDR1 LGHNA and CDR2 YNFKEQ. J was trimmed by 2 bases and V by 6 bases; bases with no gene match: 8. The CDR3 loop spans 15 amino acids. The CDR3: CASSQTTSGTYEQYF. The CDR3 DNA reads as TGTGCCAGCAGTCAGACGACTAGCGGTACCTACGAGCAGTACTTC.

The V and J genes are TRBV7-3 and TRBJ2-5; D remains ambiguous. The CDR3 is made up of 11 amino acids. The V end was cut by 10 bases, the J end by 4 bases, with 10 bases between. Germline V gene sequence: CDR1 SGHTA, CDR2 FQGTGA. The CDR3 DNA reads TGTGCCATTCCAAGCCCAGAGACCCAGTACTTC. Its protein product is CAIPSPETQYF.

V and J are TRBV9 and TRBJ2-7; 10 bases map to TRBD2. Germline values: CDR1 SGDLS, CDR2 YYNGEE. This CDR3 contains 15 residues. Trimming removed 2 bases from V and 0 bases from J; junction bases left unmatched: 2. CDR3 loop: CASSVSGGSSYEQYF. CDR3 bases: TGTGCCAGCAGCGTTAGCGGGGGGTCCTCCTACGAGCAGTACTTC.

This clone was observed a handful of times. The rearrangement uses TRBV15 and TRBJ2-5, with 9 bases lining up with TRBD2. The ends lost 0 bases at V and 0 bases at J; junction bases unmatched: 23. The CDR3 length is 23 residues. The germline gives CDR1 LNHNV, CDR2 YYDKDF (reference sequence). CDR3: CATSRDTLLGLAGLLRHQETQYF. CDR3 bases: TGTGCCACCAGCAGAGATACATTATTAGGGCTAGCGGGGCTTCTCCGACACCAAGAGACCCAGTACTTC.

The genes are TRBV20-1 and TRBJ1-5, with D possibly TRBD1 on 6 matching bases. Per the germline V gene, CDR1 is DFQATT and CDR2 is SNEGSKA (reference sequence). This CDR3 has 16 residues. The V and J ends lost 3 bases and 6 bases respectively, with 21 bases between them. The CDR3 sequence: CSASFDGGFGTQPQHF. The CDR3 DNA is TGCAGTGCTAGTTTCGATGGGGGCTTTGGCACTCAGCCCCAGCATTTT.

The chain carries TRBV3-1 (or the pseudogene TRBV3-2) and TRBJ2-7, with 10 bases that match TRBD2. Germline V gives CDR1 LGHDT, CDR2 YNNKEL (reference sequence). The ends lost 1 base at V and 6 bases at J; junction bases unmatched: 9. The CDR3 length is 16 residues. In DNA, the CDR3 is TGTGCCAGCAGCCAAGTAGGGACTAGCGTGTATGCCGAGCAGTACTTC. Its protein product is CASSQVGTSVYAEQYF.

The J gene is TRBJ2-7, the V gene TRBV11-3, with 8 bases fitting TRBD2. Germline V gene lookup returns CDR1 SGHNT and CDR2 YENEEA. V lost 5 bases and J lost 2; bases outside the gene matches: 8. CDR3 length equals 15 residues. CDR3 residues: CASSLGERGTYEQYF. CDR3 coding DNA: TGTGCCAGCAGCCTAGGGGAGCGGGGGACCTACGAGCAGTACTTC.

CDR3 amino acids: CSASNGVGNTQYF. As DNA, the CDR3 is TGCAGTGCTAGTAACGGGGTAGGGAATACGCAGTATTTT. J is TRBJ2-3 and V is TRBV20-1; tentatively, D is TRBD2 (5 bases). V was shortened by 3 bases and J by 7 bases, with 14 bases between the two germline ends. CDR1 and CDR2 (germline): DFQATT, SNEGSKA (reference sequence). This CDR3 has 13 amino acids.

This clone was detected only once. The chain carries TRBV11-2 and TRBJ1-6; 9 bases are a match to TRBD1. With V trimmed by 5 bases and J by 6 bases, 5 bases remained unmatched. CDR1 and CDR2 (germline): SGHAT, FQNNGV. The CDR3 is 15 residues long. This chain's CDR3 is CASSLRTGVNSPLHF. For the CDR3, the DNA is TGTGCCAGCAGCCTCCGGACAGGGGTTAATTCACCCCTCCACTTT.

The chain recombines TRBV7-6 with TRBJ2-2, with 8 bases that match TRBD2. This CDR3 has 16 residues. The germline V gene encodes CDR1 SGHVS and CDR2 FNYEAQ. J was trimmed by 0 bases and V by 2 bases; bases with no gene match: 2. CDR3: CASSLTSGANTGELFF. For the CDR3, the DNA is TGTGCCAGCAGCTTAACTAGCGGCGCGAACACCGGGGAGCTGTTTTTT. Based on the CDR3 plus reference TRBV7-6 and TRBJ2-2, the full variable domain is GAGVSQSPRYKVTKRGQDVALRCDPISGHVSLYWYRQALGQGPEFLTYFNYEAQQDKSGLPNDRFSAERPEGSISTLTIQRTEQRDSAMYRCASSLTSGANTGELFFGEGSRLTVL.

This chain joins TRBV9 and TRBJ2-3; 7 positions agree with TRBD2. The CDR3 is 15 amino acids. V shed 1 base and J 2 bases; nucleotides not matched to a gene: 4. Germline-derived CDR1 and CDR2 are SGDLS and YYNGEE. The CDR3 reads CASSVSSGPTDTQYF. The CDR3 DNA follows: TGTGCCAGCAGCGTATCTAGCGGACCCACAGATACGCAGTATTTT.